The 28 T cell receptor beta chains presented below share a single source sample, sequenced in a study of T-cell memory formation after mild COVID-19. MiXCR was run by TCRdb on the 5' RACE reads, yielding one entry per CDR3 protein. Here the sample spans over 350,000 distinct CDR3 sequences, 24% being singletons. The sample comprised PBMCs or a T cell subset sorted from them (not recorded which). Receptor source: an adult woman who had mild COVID-19 (a few samples of this study predate the infection). Cell type and time point are not known.

The chain has TRBV7-8 and TRBJ2-5, with TRBD2 matching over 10 bases. V was clipped by 2 bases and J by 9 bases; unmatched bases: 9. Germline loops: CDR1 SGHVS, CDR2 FQNEAQ. There are 15 residues in the CDR3. Written as DNA, the CDR3 is TGTGCCAGCAGCTTACTAGCGGGGGACCAATGGGCCCAGTACTTC. Amino acids: CASSLLAGDQWAQYF. Supplemented by reference TRBV7-8 and TRBJ2-5, the full variable domain reads GAGVSQSPRYKVAKRGQDVALRCDPISGHVSLFWYQQALGQGPEFLTYFQNEAQLDKSGLPSDRFFAERPEGSVSTLKIQRTQQEDSAVYLCASSLLAGDQWAQYFGPGTRLLVL.

This clonotype appeared once. The V gene is TRBV6-5, the J gene TRBJ2-7; possibly TRBD1 for D (6 bases). The CDR3 is 13 amino acids. Trimming took 6 bases from V and 6 from J, leaving 15 bases between them. In germline, CDR1 is MNHEY, CDR2 SVGAGI. The CDR3 region is CASSLGQLAEQYF. The CDR3 DNA sequence: TGTGCCAGCAGCCTAGGACAGTTGGCCGAGCAGTACTTC.

J is TRBJ1-2 and V is TRBV24-1; the D is unclear. Per the germline V gene, CDR1 is KGHDR and CDR2 is SFDVKD. Trimming took 11 bases from V and 1 from J, leaving 13 bases between them. The CDR3 spans 13 residues. In DNA, the CDR3 is TGTGCCATCCAGCACCGGGATAACTATGGCTACACCTTC. Protein sequence: CAIQHRDNYGYTF.

This chain joins TRBV7-9 and TRBJ2-1, with 7 nucleotides matching TRBD1. CDR1 is SEHNR and CDR2 is FQNEAQ in the germline V gene (reference sequence). V was clipped by 8 bases and J by 2 bases; unmatched bases: 6. This CDR3 has 14 amino acids. The CDR3 DNA is TGTGCCAGCTTCGCCGGGACAGCCTACAATGAGCAGTTCTTC. As protein: CASFAGTAYNEQFF.

This clonotype appeared a few times. The J gene is TRBJ1-1, the V gene TRBV9; no definite D call. V was shortened by 5 bases and J by 5 bases, with 13 bases between the two germline ends. This CDR3 comprises 13 residues. Germline V gene sequence: CDR1 SGDLS, CDR2 YYNGEE. The CDR3 DNA is TGTGCCAGCAGGGGAGGACCCCGGACTGAAGCTTTCTTT. Encoded protein: CASRGGPRTEAFF.

This clonotype was seen a handful of times. The chain joins TRBV23-1 to TRBJ1-2; 8 bases are a match to TRBD1. TRBV23-1 is an ORF, and what it does is uncertain. This CDR3 spans 17 amino acids. V lost 10 bases to trimming and J lost 0 bases; unmatched junction nucleotides: 16. The CDR3 protein is CAIPSPGGPTPNYGYTF. The DNA for the CDR3 is TGCGCCATCCCAAGCCCAGGGGGCCCTACTCCTAACTATGGCTACACCTTC.

This rearrangement joins TRBV2 to TRBJ1-1; D might be TRBD1 (6 bases). V dropped 6 bases and J dropped 1 base, with 9 bases sitting between them. CDR1 and CDR2 from the germline V gene are SNHLY and FYNNEI. The CDR3 is made up of 13 amino acids. The CDR3 here is CASRGGGNTEAFF. In DNA, the CDR3 is TGTGCCAGCAGAGGGGGGGGGAACACTGAAGCTTTCTTT.

The V gene is TRBV11-2, the J gene TRBJ2-3; 10 nucleotides match TRBD2. CDR1 is SGHAT, CDR2 FQNNGV, per germline. With 5 bases clipped from V and 3 bases from J, the junction kept 11 bases outside the gene matches. This CDR3 has 17 amino acids. The CDR3 protein is CASSPLGLAVVTDTQYF. CDR3 DNA: TGTGCCAGCAGCCCATTAGGACTAGCGGTGGTGACAGATACGCAGTATTTT.

CDR3 bases: TGCGCCAGCAGCCAAGGGAGGGGCAGTAATTCACCCCTCCACTTT. As protein: CASSQGRGSNSPLHF. The rearrangement uses TRBV4-1 and TRBJ1-6; a possible D gene is TRBD1 (5 bases). The CDR3 extends over 15 amino acids. Germline V gene lookup returns CDR1 MGHRA and CDR2 YSYEKL. V lost 1 base and J lost 6, with 10 bases in between.

The CDR3 DNA reads TGTGCCAGCAGCTTAGATGGGGGGGAGCAGTTCTTC. Its protein product is CASSLDGGEQFF. The chain joins TRBV7-9 to TRBJ2-1, with D possibly TRBD2 on 6 matching bases. CDR3 length: 12 amino acids. Trimming stripped 1 base from V and 10 bases from J, with 8 bases between. The germline gives CDR1 SEHNR, CDR2 FQNEAQ (reference sequence). The whole variable domain, filled in from reference TRBV7-9 and TRBJ2-1, reads DTGVSQNPRHKITKRGQNVTFRCDPISEHNRLYWYRQTLGQGPEFLTYFQNEAQLEKSRLLSDRFSAERPKGSFSTLEIQRTEQGDSAMYLCASSLDGGEQFFGPGTRLTVL.

This chain connects TRBV11-2 to TRBJ2-3, with 8 bases that match TRBD2. This CDR3 has 16 amino acids. In germline, CDR1 is SGHAT, CDR2 FQNNGV. J gave up 2 bases and V 0 bases, and 4 bases lay outside the gene matches. CDR3 sequence reads: CASSLEAGVSTDTQYF. CDR3 coding DNA: TGTGCCAGCAGCTTAGAAGCGGGAGTCTCCACAGATACGCAGTATTTT.

The chain has TRBV5-1 and TRBJ1-1; D uncertain. CDR1 SGHRS and CDR2 YFSETQ come from the germline V gene. The CDR3 has 16 residues. V lost 5 bases, J lost 0 bases, and 17 bases lay in between. CDR3 DNA sequence: TGCGCCAGCAGGTCGAGCGCAGGCAACATGAACACTGAAGCTTTCTTT. It is translated as CASRSSAGNMNTEAFF.

This clonotype has a handful of counts. This chain uses TRBV6-2 or TRBV6-3 with TRBJ1-1, with 7 bases that match TRBD1. CDR1 is MNHEY and CDR2 is SVGEGT in the germline V gene. J was trimmed by 2 bases and V by 5 bases; bases with no gene match: 8. This CDR3 is built from 15 residues. This CDR3 is CASSPGTAHNTEAFF. The CDR3 region has the DNA TGTGCCAGCAGTCCCGGGACAGCCCACAACACTGAAGCTTTCTTT.

This clonotype was picked up many times. The chain combines TRBV5-1 with TRBJ2-5; either TRBD1 or TRBD2 may fit D (5 bases each). Trimming removed 6 bases from V and 2 bases from J, with 17 bases in between. CDR1 SGHRS and CDR2 YFSETQ come from the germline V gene. The CDR3 has 15 amino acids. The CDR3 loop reads CASTLGRADQETQYF. In DNA, the CDR3 is TGCGCCAGCACCCTGGGACGGGCAGATCAAGAGACCCAGTACTTC.

This clonotype was seen repeatedly, ten times or more. The rearrangement links TRBV20-1 to TRBJ1-1, with D perhaps TRBD1 (5 bases). This CDR3 is 16 amino acids long. Trimming left V 1 base short and J 0 bases short, with 15 bases between. Germline lookup yields CDR1 DFQATT and CDR2 SNEGSKA (reference sequence). The CDR3 DNA follows: TGCAGTGCTAGAGTACGGGCTCGAGGGGTGAACACTGAAGCTTTCTTT. As protein: CSARVRARGVNTEAFF.

This clonotype occurred a few times. The chain is built from TRBV5-1 and TRBJ1-1, with TRBD1 matching over 9 bases. Germline values: CDR1 SGHRS, CDR2 YFSETQ. V was clipped by 4 bases and J by 0 bases; unmatched bases: 4. CDR3 length equals 15 residues. The CDR3 region is CASSMGDRVNTEAFF. CDR3 nucleotide sequence: TGCGCCAGCAGCATGGGGGACAGGGTGAACACTGAAGCTTTCTTT.

In its sample, this clonotype was seen many times. This sequence joins TRBV12-3 or TRBV12-4 and TRBJ2-5; D ambiguous. With 4 bases removed from V and 3 bases from J, the gap between germline ends came to 12 bases. The CDR3 is made up of 14 amino acids. The CDR3 region is CASSYPRPKETQYF. The CDR3 nucleotides are TGTGCCAGCAGTTACCCGCGCCCGAAAGAGACCCAGTACTTC.

This clonotype has more than one count but fewer than ten. The genes are TRBV7-2 and TRBJ2-7; weak D call: TRBD2 (7 bases). This CDR3 comprises 16 residues. Germline V lookup: CDR1 SGHTA, CDR2 FQGNSA. The germline V and J ends were trimmed by 4 bases and 3 bases, with 19 bases remaining between them. This chain's CDR3 is CASSSRTGGLIYEQYF. In DNA form, the CDR3 reads TGTGCCAGCAGCTCACGGACGGGGGGCCTCATCTACGAGCAGTACTTC.

The genes are TRBV12-3 or TRBV12-4 and TRBJ2-2; TRBD2 matches at 7 bases. The V gene end was trimmed by 8 bases and the J gene end by 0 bases; junction bases not matched to a gene: 6. This CDR3 is 15 amino acids long. The CDR3 sequence: CASVGRATNTGELFF. The CDR3 DNA reads as TGTGCCAGCGTTGGGAGGGCCACGAACACCGGGGAGCTGTTTTTT.

This clonotype was found a few times. One junction end does not reproduce the germline sequence, and a read error may be involved. The chain has TRBV29-1 and TRBJ2-1; D unresolved. The length of the CDR3 is 14 residues. The germline V gene encodes CDR1 SQVTM and CDR2 ANQGSEA. Here the CDR3 reads CSVEGQKAYSEQFF. The CDR3 DNA is TGCAGCGTTGAAGGGCAGAAGGCCTACAGTGAGCAGTTCTTC.

The J gene is TRBJ1-2, the V gene TRBV29-1, with D unclear. The germline V and J ends were trimmed by 5 bases and 5 bases, with 15 bases remaining between them. Germline CDR1 reads SQVTM; CDR2 reads ANQGSEA. The CDR3 runs to 13 residues. The CDR3: CSVLSRLWYGYTF. In DNA form, the CDR3 reads TGCAGCGTTTTATCCAGGCTATGGTATGGCTACACCTTC.

This chain uses TRBV9 with TRBJ2-3, with D unclear. This CDR3 is 14 amino acids long. Deletions cut 4 bases from V and 3 bases from J, with 12 bases between. Germline V CDR1 and CDR2: SGDLS, YYNGEE. The CDR3 reads CASSHLDTTDTQYF. CDR3 nucleotide sequence: TGTGCCAGCAGCCATCTCGATACAACAGATACGCAGTATTTT.

This clonotype showed up just a few times. The gene calls are TRBV6-2 or TRBV6-3 and TRBJ2-2; no clear D. The germline V and J ends were trimmed by 6 bases and 1 base, with 9 bases remaining between them. CDR1 is MNHEY and CDR2 is SVGEGT in the germline V gene. The CDR3 consists of 14 residues. In DNA form, the CDR3 reads TGTGCCAGCAGCCAAACCCTGAACACCGGGGAGCTGTTTTTT. Its protein product is CASSQTLNTGELFF.

This clonotype was seen many times. Sequence at one end of the junction differs from germline and may be a read error. The gene calls are TRBV5-1 and TRBJ1-1; D unresolved. CDR1 is SGHRS, CDR2 YFSETQ, per germline. The CDR3 is made up of 13 amino acids. The DNA of the CDR3 is TGTGCCAGCAGCTTAGAGGGGAACACTGAAGCTTTCTTT. Protein product: CASSLEGNTEAFF. Complete variable domain (other parts from reference TRBV5-1 and TRBJ1-1): KAGVTQTPRYLIKTRGQQVTLSCSPISGHRSVSWYQQTPGQGLQFLFEYFSETQRNKGNFPGRFSGRQFSNSRSEMNVSTLELGDSALYLCASSLEGNTEAFFGQGTRLTVV.

The chain joins TRBV3-1 to TRBJ1-1; no firm D call. Germline-derived CDR1 and CDR2 are LGHDT and YNNKEL (reference sequence). The germline V and J ends were trimmed by 1 base and 1 base, with 7 bases remaining between them. CDR3 length equals 14 residues. CDR3 region: CASSQVAGNTEAFF. The CDR3 nucleotides read TGTGCCAGCAGCCAAGTGGCGGGGAACACTGAAGCTTTCTTT.

The rearrangement joins TRBV7-2 to TRBJ2-7; D ambiguous. Between the trimmed V and J ends, which lost 0 bases and 3 bases, there was a span of 12 bases. This CDR3 is built from 15 residues. Germline CDR1 reads SGHTA; CDR2 reads FQGNSA. CDR3 DNA sequence: TGTGCCAGCAGCTTAGCGCTAGTTCAAGGCTACGAGCAGTACTTC. It specifies CASSLALVQGYEQYF.

The rearrangement links TRBV2 to TRBJ1-2; TRBD1 aligns across 9 bases. CDR3 size: 15 residues. The V and J ends lost 5 bases and 4 bases, in that order; junction bases with no gene match: 8. Germline values: CDR1 SNHLY, CDR2 FYNNEI. CDR3: CASSLPDRGGYGYTF. CDR3 sequence (DNA): TGTGCCAGCAGTCTACCGGACAGGGGCGGCTATGGCTACACCTTC.

There are a few counts of this clonotype. The V and J genes are TRBV5-1 and TRBJ1-1, with D unclear. The V gene's germline CDR1 is SGHRS and CDR2 YFSETQ. The length of the CDR3 is 13 residues. V shed 6 bases and J shed 11 bases, with 20 bases lying between them. CDR3 sequence (DNA): TGCGCCAGCACCAACTTTCTATCGGGGAGGGCTTTCTTT. Translation gives CASTNFLSGRAFF.